The T cell receptor beta chain under discussion was sequenced for a study of T cell responses to AZD1222 COVID-19 vaccine. Germline V gene sequence: CDR1 SGHNT, CDR2 YYREEE (reference sequence). After removal of 4 bases from V and 4 bases from J, the junction contained 4 bases not matched to a gene. CDR3 size: 14 residues. Produced via immunoSEQ multiplex PCR; TCRdb's table is partial and in-frame only. The sample yields 150,000 to 200,000 clones, around 93% seen once. This TCR was recovered from an adult in good health. The chain joins TRBV5-4 to TRBJ1-3; 8 positions agree with TRBD1. The source material was peripheral blood, sampled on day 0 of AZD1222 vaccination. The CDR3 sequence: CASSRTGLGNTIYF. CDR3 sequence (DNA): TGTGCCAGCAGCAGGACAGGGTTAGGAAACACCATATATTTT. The full variable domain, rest sourced from reference TRBV5-4 and TRBJ1-3, is ETGVTQSPTHLIKTRGQQVTLRCSSQSGHNTVSWYQQALGQGPQFIFQYYREEENGRGNFPPRFSGLQFPNYSSELNVNALELDDSALYLCASSRTGLGNTIYFGEGSWLTVV.